What follows are 4 T cell receptor beta chains derived from one specimen sequenced in a study of blood T cells in healthy people across ages. The use of a sample-barcoded 5' primer and a J-beta primer mix characterized a second PCR of roughly 6 to 11 cycles. TCRdb redid the calling of the 5' RACE reads with MiXCR, one entry per CDR3 protein. Among about 760,000 distinct CDR3 sequences listed, around 50% were seen once. Material: blood. These receptor sequences come from a man aged 35 to 55 in good health.

This chain connects TRBV20-1 to TRBJ2-5, with D perhaps TRBD1 (6 bases). Looked up from germline, CDR1 is DFQATT and CDR2 is SNEGSKA (reference sequence). The CDR3 is 12 amino acids. Written as DNA, the CDR3 is TGCAGACTGGGACATAATAAAGAGACCCAGTACTTC. Encoded protein: CRLGHNKETQYF.

This clonotype was seen only a few times. The chain links TRBV4-1 to TRBJ2-5; D is undetermined. Germline V gene data show CDR1 as MGHRA and CDR2 as YSYEKL. The CDR3 has 16 residues. V was cut by 1 base and J by 0 bases, with 12 bases left in between. In DNA, the CDR3 is TGCGCCAGCAGCCAAGTAGTGGGAAGAAACCAAGAGACCCAGTACTTC. It codes for CASSQVVGRNQETQYF.

This sequence joins TRBV4-2 and TRBJ1-5; D gene uncertain. The germline V gene encodes CDR1 LGHNA and CDR2 YNFKEQ. The ends were cut back, 2 bases at V and 7 bases at J, with 12 bases in the middle. The CDR3 is 14 amino acids. The CDR3 spells CASSQIDREQPQHF. CDR3 coding DNA: TGTGCCAGCAGCCAAATTGATCGGGAACAGCCCCAGCATTTT.

This clonotype turned up a few times. The gene calls are TRBV12-3 or TRBV12-4 and TRBJ1-1; D is undetermined. V was shortened by 5 bases and J by 5 bases, with 9 bases between the two germline ends. The CDR3 has 12 amino acids. The CDR3 sequence is CASSLNPTEAFF. CDR3 nucleotides: TGTGCCAGCAGTCTAAATCCTACTGAAGCTTTCTTT.